This T cell receptor beta chain is from a study of CD8+ T cells in alopecia areata (dated by TCRdb to the late 2010s). Study-level background: Treated patients were enrolled in an open-label pilot trial of oral tofacitinib at 5 to 10 mg twice daily for moderate-to-severe alopecia areata. Patients on tofacitinib were biopsied at baseline and after 4 and 24 weeks of treatment, and several of the patients also had a later scalp biopsy. The study used high-throughput TCRbeta sequencing to examine T cell clonal expansion in alopecia areata, in both the C3H/HeJ mouse model and human patients. In humans, TCRbeta sequencing was performed on scalp tissue and on sorted CD4+ and CD8+ peripheral blood T cells from healthy controls and from patients with patchy or totalis/universalis alopecia areata. immunoSEQ multiplex PCR using 35 Vbeta forward primers and 13 Jbeta reverse primers was used to amplify TCRbeta CDR3 regions. Scalp clonality was compared across normal scalp (n=4), patchy alopecia areata scalp (n=8), and alopecia totalis/universalis scalp (n=8). Patients stayed on tofacitinib for 6 to 18 months and then had 6 months of follow-up off drug so that delayed response and recurrence could be assessed. For the treated patients, the SALT score, which quantifies what percentage of scalp surface area is affected, served as the measure of disease severity. RNA came from the PAXgene miRNA kit for fixed scalp, the miRNeasy kit for PBMCs, and the RNeasy kit for mouse skin.

The CDR3 holds 14 amino acids from the cysteine to the phenylalanine. Only the CDR3 portion is preserved as DNA: 42 bases, with reading frame beginning at the first base. The V end gives up 2 bases and the J end 7 bases, leaving 6 bases in the junction not matched to a gene. CDR1 SGHDN and CDR2 FVKESK are derived from the germline V gene. What the work shows at the level of the full study, not this receptor alone: During tofacitinib treatment, many expanded lesional clones stuck around in both scalp and blood, and this persistence may partly explain why relapse happens after treatment is stopped. Scalp TCR repertoire analysis is complicated because resident alphabeta T cells in normal human skin are also sequenced, whereas mouse skin is dominated by gammadelta T cells. Tofacitinib significantly lowered scalp clonality and the number of expanded CD8+ clones among the top 100 scalp clones. Shared TCR sequences between patients were less evident than in mice, which may be partly attributable to HLA diversity in the patient population. Lesional scalp, especially in alopecia totalis/universalis, showed higher clonality and more expanded CD8+ clones than normal scalp, suggesting antigenic drive. The treated cohort was small, with a single nonresponder, so links between baseline CD8+ expansion and response need larger studies.

The sample's time point label is to be understood as: more than three weeks on oral tofacitinib. Interpreted using the paper, the treatment or condition label stands for: oral pan-JAK inhibitor, 5-10 mg twice daily. Peripheral blood and lesional scalp punch biopsies were obtained from patients with alopecia areata. PBMCs were isolated by density centrifugation and stained for CD3, CD4 and CD8, and CD4+ and CD8+ T cells were sorted on a FACSAria. Preparation of the library involved the immunoSEQ multiplex PCR assay. RNA was extracted from all samples and reverse transcribed into cDNA as template for TCR sequencing. SuperScript III was used to make first-strand cDNA, primed with a 2:1 mix of oligo-dT and random hexamers. A synthetic immune receptor repertoire was used to gauge amplification bias, and whatever bias remained was removed computationally. From the authors' description of their analysis: Raw reads were preprocessed to remove errors, and CDR3 was defined according to IMGT conventions as the region from the conserved cysteine to phenylalanine. Clonality was computed as 1 minus the Shannon entropy, with the entropy normalized by log2 of the number of productive unique TCRs. CD4 or CD8 identity of scalp clones was inferred by cross-referencing scalp TCRbeta sequences with sorted blood CD4 and CD8 repertoires. TCRdb obtained this table from immuneACCESS and retained in-frame rearrangements with V and J assigned. These tables miss some clones; where compared with another copy, unresolved V genes account for less than half of the shortfall, and the remainder is unexplained. For V, J and clone size, that table is used; D and trimming come from the DNA. A total of about 120,000 clones appear in this sample, around 56% of them only once. The ten biggest clones cover 0.45% to 0.5% of the sample.

In regard to this clone: Its cognate antigen has yet to be identified. Base qualities are not at hand, and no much larger clone is one base apart.

The rearrangement joined TRBV14 to TRBJ1-2, with 8 central nucleotides matching TRBD1. The sequencing here drew on CD4+ T cells sorted from blood, taken at week 4, from a patient treated with tofacitinib. The clonotype comes from a human donor with alopecia areata. The sequence in DNA is TGTGCCAGCAGCCAAACCCAGGGGGCGAGTGGCTACACCTTC. It codes for CASSQTQGASGYTF.